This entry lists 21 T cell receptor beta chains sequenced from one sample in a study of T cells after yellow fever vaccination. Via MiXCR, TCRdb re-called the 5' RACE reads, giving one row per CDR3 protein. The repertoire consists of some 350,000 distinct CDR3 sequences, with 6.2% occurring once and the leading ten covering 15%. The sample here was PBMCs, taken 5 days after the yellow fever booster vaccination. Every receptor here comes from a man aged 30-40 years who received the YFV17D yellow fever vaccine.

This chain's CDR3 is CASSYTSGRAADTQYF. The CDR3 DNA reads TGTGCCAGCAGTTACACTAGCGGGAGGGCAGCAGATACGCAGTATTTT. The chain employs TRBV6-5 and TRBJ2-3; 13 bases are a match to TRBD2. Per the germline V gene, CDR1 is MNHEY and CDR2 is SVGAGI. V dropped 2 bases and J dropped 4; count of bases not matched to a gene: 3. The CDR3 has 16 residues.

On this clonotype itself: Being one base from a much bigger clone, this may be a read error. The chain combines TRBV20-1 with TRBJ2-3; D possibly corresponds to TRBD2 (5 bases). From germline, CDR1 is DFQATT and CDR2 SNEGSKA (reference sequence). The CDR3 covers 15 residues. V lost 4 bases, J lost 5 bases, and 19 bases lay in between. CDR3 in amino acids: CSANSVAIGKDTQYF. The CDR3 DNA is TGCAGTGCTAACAGCGTGGCTATCGGGAAAGATACGCAGTATTTT.

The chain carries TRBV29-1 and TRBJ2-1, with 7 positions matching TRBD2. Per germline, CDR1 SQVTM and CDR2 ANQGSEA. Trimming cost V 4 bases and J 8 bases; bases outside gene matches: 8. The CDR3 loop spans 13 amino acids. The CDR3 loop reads CSVGLAAVDEQFF. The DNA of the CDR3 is TGCAGCGTTGGACTAGCCGCGGTGGATGAGCAGTTCTTC.

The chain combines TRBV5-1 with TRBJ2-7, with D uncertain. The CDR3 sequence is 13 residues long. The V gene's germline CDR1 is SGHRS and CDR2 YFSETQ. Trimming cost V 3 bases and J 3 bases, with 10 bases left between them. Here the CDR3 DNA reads TGCGCCAGCAGCTCCTTGGATCGCTACGAGCAGTACTTC. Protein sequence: CASSSLDRYEQYF. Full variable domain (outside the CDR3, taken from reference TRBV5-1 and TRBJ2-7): KAGVTQTPRYLIKTRGQQVTLSCSPISGHRSVSWYQQTPGQGLQFLFEYFSETQRNKGNFPGRFSGRQFSNSRSEMNVSTLELGDSALYLCASSSLDRYEQYFGPGTRLTVT.

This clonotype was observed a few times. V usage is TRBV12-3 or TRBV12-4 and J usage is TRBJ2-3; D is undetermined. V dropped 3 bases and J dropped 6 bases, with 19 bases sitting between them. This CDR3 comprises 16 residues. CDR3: CASSLGASSGLDTQYF. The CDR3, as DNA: TGTGCCAGCAGTTTGGGCGCATCTTCAGGTTTGGATACGCAGTATTTT.

The chain's CDR3 is CASSVDSPLHF. The CDR3 bases are TGTGCCAGTTCAGTCGATTCACCCCTCCACTTT. This sequence joins TRBV2 and TRBJ1-6, with unresolved D. This CDR3 is 11 amino acids long. V was cut by 9 bases and J by 8 bases, with 8 bases left in between. The germline gives CDR1 SNHLY, CDR2 FYNNEI.

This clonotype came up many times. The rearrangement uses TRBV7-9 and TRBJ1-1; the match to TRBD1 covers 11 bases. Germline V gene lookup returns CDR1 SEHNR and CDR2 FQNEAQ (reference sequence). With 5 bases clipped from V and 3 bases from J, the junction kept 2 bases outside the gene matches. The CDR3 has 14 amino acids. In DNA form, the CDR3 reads TGTGCCAGCAGCCCGGGACAGGGGGACACTGAAGCTTTCTTT. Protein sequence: CASSPGQGDTEAFF.

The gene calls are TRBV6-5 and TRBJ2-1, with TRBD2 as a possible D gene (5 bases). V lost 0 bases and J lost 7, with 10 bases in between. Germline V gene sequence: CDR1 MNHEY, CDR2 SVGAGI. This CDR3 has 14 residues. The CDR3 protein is CASSYSRALNEQFF. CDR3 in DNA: TGTGCCAGCAGTTACTCGAGGGCCTTGAATGAGCAGTTCTTC.

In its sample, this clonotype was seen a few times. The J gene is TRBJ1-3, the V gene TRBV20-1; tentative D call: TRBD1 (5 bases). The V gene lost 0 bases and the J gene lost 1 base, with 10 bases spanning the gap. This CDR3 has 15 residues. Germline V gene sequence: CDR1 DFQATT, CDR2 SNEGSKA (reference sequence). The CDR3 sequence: CSARDDSKSGNTIYF. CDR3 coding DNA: TGCAGTGCTAGAGATGACAGCAAGTCTGGAAACACCATATATTTT.

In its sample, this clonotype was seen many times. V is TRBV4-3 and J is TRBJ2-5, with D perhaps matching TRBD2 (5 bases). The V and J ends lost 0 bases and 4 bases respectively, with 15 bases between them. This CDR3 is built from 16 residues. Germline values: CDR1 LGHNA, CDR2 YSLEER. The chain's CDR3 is CASSQDRSGSGETQYF. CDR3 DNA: TGCGCCAGCAGCCAAGATCGGTCGGGGAGTGGAGAGACCCAGTACTTC.

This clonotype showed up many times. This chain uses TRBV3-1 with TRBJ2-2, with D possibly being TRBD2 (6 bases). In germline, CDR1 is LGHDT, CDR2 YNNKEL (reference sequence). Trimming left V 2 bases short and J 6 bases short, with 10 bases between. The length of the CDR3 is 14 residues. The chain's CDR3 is CASSQNGGPGELFF. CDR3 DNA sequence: TGTGCCAGCAGCCAAAACGGGGGTCCCGGGGAGCTGTTTTTT.

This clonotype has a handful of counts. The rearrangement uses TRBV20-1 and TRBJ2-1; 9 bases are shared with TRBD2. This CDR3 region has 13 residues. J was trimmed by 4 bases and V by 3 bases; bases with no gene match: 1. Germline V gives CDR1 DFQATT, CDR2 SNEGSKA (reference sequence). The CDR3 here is CSASSGRYNEQFF. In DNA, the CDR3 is TGCAGTGCTAGTAGCGGGAGATACAATGAGCAGTTCTTC.

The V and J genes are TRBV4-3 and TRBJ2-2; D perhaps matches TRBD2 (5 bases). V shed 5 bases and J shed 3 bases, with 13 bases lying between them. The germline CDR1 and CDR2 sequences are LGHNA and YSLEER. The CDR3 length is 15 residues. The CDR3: CASSWLADYTGELFF. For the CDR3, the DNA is TGCGCCAGCAGCTGGCTAGCAGATTACACCGGGGAGCTGTTTTTT.

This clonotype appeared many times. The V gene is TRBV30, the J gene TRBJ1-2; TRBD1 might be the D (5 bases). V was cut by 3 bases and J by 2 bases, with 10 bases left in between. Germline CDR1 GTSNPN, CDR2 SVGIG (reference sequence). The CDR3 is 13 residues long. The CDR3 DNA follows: TGTGCCTGGAGCCTTGGGGGGAACTATGGCTACACCTTC. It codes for CAWSLGGNYGYTF.

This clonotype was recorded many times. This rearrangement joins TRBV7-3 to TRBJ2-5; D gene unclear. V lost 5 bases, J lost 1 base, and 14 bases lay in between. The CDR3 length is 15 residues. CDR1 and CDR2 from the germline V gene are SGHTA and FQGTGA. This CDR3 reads CASSQGPGPQETQYF. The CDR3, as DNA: TGTGCCAGCAGCCAAGGGCCGGGTCCCCAAGAGACCCAGTACTTC.

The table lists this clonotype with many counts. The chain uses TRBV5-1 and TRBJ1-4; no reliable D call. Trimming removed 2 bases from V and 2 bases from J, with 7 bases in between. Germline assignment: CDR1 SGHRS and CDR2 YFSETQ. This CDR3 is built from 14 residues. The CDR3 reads CASSFGPTNEKLFF. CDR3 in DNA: TGCGCCAGCAGCTTTGGGCCTACTAATGAAAAACTGTTTTTT.

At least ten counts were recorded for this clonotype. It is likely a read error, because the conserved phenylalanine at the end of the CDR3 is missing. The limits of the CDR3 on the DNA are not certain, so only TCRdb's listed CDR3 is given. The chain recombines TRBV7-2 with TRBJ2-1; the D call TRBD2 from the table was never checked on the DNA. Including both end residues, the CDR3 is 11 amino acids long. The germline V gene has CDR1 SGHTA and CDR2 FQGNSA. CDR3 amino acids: CASSLGTSPSL.

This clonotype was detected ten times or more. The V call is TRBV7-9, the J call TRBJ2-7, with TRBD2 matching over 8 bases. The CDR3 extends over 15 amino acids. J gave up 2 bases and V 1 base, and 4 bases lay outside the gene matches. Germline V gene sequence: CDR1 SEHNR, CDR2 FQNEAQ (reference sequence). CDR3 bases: TGTGCCAGCAGCTTAGATACGGGAGGGCCCTACGAGCAGTACTTC. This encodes CASSLDTGGPYEQYF.

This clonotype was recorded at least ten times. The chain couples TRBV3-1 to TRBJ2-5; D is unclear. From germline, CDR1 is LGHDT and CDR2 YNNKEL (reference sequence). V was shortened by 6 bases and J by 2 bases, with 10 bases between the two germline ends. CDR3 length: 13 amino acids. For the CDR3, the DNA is TGTGCCAGCAGATTCAGAGGTCAAGAGACCCAGTACTTC. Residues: CASRFRGQETQYF.

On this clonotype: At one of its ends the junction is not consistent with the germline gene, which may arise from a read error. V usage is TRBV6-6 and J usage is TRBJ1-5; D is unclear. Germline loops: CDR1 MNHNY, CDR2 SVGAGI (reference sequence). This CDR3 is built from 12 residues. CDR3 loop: CASSYTGQAQHF. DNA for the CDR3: TGTGCCAGCAGTTACACCGGTCAGGCCCAGCATTTT.

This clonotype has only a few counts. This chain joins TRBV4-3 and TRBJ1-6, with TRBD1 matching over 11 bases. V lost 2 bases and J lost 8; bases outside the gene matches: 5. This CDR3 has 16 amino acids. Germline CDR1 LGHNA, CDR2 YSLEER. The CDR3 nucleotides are TGCGCCAGCAGCCAACACCCGGGACAGGGGGATTCACCCCTCCACTTT. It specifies CASSQHPGQGDSPLHF.